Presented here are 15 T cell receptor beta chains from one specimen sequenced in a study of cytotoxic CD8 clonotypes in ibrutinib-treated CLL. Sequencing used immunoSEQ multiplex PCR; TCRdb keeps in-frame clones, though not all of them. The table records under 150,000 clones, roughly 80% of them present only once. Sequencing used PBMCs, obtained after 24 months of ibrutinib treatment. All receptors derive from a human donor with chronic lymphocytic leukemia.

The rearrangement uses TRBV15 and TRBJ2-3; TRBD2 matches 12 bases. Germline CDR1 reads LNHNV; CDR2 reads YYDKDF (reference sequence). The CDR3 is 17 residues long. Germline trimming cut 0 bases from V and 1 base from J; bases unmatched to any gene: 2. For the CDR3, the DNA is TGTGCCACCAGCAGAGAACTAGCGGGGGGAGGCACAGATACGCAGTATTTT. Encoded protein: CATSRELAGGGTDTQYF.

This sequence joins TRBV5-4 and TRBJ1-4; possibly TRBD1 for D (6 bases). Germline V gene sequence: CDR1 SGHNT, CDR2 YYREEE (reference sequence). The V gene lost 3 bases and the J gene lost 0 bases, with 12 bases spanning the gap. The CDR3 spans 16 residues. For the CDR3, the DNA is TGTGCCAGCAGCTCTGGAGGGGGAGCAACTAATGAAAAACTGTTTTTT. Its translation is CASSSGGGATNEKLFF.

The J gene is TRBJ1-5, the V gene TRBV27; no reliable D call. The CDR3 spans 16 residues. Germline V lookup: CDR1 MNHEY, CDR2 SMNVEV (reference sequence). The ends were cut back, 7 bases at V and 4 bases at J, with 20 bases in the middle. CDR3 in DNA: TGTGCCAGCAAGGACCTAACCCCATCCCCAAATCAGCCCCAGCATTTT. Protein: CASKDLTPSPNQPQHF.

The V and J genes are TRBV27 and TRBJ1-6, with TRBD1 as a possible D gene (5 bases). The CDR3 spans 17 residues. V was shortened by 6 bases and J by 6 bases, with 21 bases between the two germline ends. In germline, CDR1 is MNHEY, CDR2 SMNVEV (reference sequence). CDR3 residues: CASSRTGLPNSNSPLHF. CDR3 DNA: TGTGCCAGCAGCAGGACGGGACTTCCAAACTCTAATTCACCCCTCCACTTT.

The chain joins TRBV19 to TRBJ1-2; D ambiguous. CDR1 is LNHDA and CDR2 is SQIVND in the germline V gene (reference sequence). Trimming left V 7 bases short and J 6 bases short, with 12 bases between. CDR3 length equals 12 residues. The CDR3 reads CASKGSLDGYTF. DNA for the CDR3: TGTGCCAGTAAAGGCAGTCTAGATGGCTACACCTTC.

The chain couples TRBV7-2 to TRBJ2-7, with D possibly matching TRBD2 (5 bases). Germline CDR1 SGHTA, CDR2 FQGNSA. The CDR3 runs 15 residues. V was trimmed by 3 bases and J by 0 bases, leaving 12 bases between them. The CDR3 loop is CASSFGLADSYEQYF. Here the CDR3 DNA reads TGTGCCAGCAGCTTTGGCCTAGCCGACTCCTACGAGCAGTACTTC.

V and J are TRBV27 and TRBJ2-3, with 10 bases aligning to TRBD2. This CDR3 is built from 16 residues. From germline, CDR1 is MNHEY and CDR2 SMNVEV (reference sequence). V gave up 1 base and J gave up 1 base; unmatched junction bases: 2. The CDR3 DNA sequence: TGTGCCAGCAGTTTATACGGGACTAGCGGCACAGATACGCAGTATTTT. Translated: CASSLYGTSGTDTQYF.

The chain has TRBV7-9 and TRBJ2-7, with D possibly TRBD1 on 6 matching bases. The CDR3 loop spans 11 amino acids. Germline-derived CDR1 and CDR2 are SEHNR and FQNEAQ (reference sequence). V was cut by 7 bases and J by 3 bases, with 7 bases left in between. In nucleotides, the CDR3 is TGTGCCAGCACCAGGGGCTACGAGCAGTACTTC. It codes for CASTRGYEQYF.

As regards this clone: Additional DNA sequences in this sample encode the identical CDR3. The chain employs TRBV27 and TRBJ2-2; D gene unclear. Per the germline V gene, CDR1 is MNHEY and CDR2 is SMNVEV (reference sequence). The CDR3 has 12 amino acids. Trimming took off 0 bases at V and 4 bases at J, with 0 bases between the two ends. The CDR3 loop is CASSLSTGELFF. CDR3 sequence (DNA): TGTGCCAGCAGTTTATCCACCGGGGAGCTGTTTTTT.

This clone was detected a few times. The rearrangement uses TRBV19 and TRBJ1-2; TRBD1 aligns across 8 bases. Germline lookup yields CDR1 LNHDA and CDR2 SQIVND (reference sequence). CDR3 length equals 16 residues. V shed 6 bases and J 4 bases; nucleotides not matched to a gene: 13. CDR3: CASRSRDRFLSYGYTF. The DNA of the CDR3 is TGTGCCAGTAGGTCCCGGGACAGGTTCCTTTCCTATGGCTACACCTTC.

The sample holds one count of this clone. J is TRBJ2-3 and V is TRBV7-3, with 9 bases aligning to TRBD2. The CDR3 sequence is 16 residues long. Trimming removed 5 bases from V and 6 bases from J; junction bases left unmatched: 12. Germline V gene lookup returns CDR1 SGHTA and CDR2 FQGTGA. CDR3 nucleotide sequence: TGTGCCAGCAGCCTGCCGGGCGGGGGGGCGCTTGATACGCAGTATTTT. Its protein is CASSLPGGGALDTQYF.

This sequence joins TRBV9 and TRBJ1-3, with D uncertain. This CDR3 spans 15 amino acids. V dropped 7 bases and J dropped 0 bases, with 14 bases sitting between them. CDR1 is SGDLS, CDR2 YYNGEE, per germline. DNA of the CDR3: TGTGCCAGCGTTCGGGGTCCGGCCTCTGGAAACACCATATATTTT. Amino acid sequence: CASVRGPASGNTIYF.

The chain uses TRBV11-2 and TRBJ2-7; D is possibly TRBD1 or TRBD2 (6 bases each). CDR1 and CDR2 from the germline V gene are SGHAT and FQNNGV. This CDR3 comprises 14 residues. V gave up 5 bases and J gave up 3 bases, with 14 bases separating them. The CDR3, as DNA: TGTGCCAGCAGCGCAAGGGGGGATTACTACGAGCAGTACTTC. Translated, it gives CASSARGDYYEQYF.

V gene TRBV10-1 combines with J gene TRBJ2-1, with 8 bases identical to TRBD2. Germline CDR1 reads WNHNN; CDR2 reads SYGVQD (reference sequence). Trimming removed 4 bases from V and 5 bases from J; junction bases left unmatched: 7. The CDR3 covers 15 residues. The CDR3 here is CASSVGAGANNEQFF. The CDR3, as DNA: TGCGCCAGCAGTGTCGGAGCGGGGGCGAACAATGAGCAGTTCTTC.

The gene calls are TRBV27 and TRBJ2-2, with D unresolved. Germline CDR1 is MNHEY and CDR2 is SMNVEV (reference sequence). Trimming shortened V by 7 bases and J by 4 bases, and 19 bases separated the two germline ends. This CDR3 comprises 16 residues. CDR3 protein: CASKGWTIGTTGELFF. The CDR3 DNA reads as TGTGCCAGCAAAGGGTGGACCATAGGAACCACCGGGGAGCTGTTTTTT.